Presented here are 12 T cell receptor beta chains from one specimen sequenced in a study of cytomegalovirus exposure and HLA in healthy donors. Measured with immunoSEQ multiplex PCR; TCRdb has only the in-frame clones, and not every one. The repertoire includes about 78,000 clones, 90% to 97% of them detected once, and roughly 1.6% sits in the top ten. Input material: PBMCs. Source of these receptors: a young man in good health and CMV-seropositive.

The J gene is TRBJ1-4, the V gene TRBV5-1; TRBD1 agrees at 9 bases. Germline values: CDR1 SGHRS, CDR2 YFSETQ. The V segment lost 4 bases and the J segment 5 bases; nucleotides outside the gene matches: 3. The length of the CDR3 is 14 residues. Here the CDR3 reads CASSKDRGNEKLFF. The CDR3 DNA is TGCGCCAGCAGCAAGGACAGGGGAAATGAAAAACTGTTTTTT.

The rearrangement links TRBV18 to TRBJ2-5; TRBD1 might be the D (6 bases). The V gene's germline CDR1 is KGHSH and CDR2 LQKENI. V was trimmed by 3 bases and J by 5 bases, leaving 13 bases between them. The CDR3 is made up of 14 amino acids. The CDR3 DNA sequence: TGTGCCAGCTCACCTCAGGGGCGGCGGGAGACCCAGTACTTC. Encoded protein: CASSPQGRRETQYF.

V gene TRBV29-1 combines with J gene TRBJ1-2; 9 positions agree with TRBD1. The germline gives CDR1 SQVTM, CDR2 ANQGSEA. The CDR3 has 15 residues. V lost 5 bases to trimming and J lost 6 bases; unmatched junction nucleotides: 13. CDR3 loop: CSVFHNAGTGHGYTF. The DNA of the CDR3 is TGCAGCGTTTTTCACAACGCCGGGACAGGGCATGGCTACACCTTC.

In DNA, the CDR3 is TGTGCCAGCGGGACCCCCTCTAGCGGTCCACAAGAGACCCAGTACTTC. Its translation is CASGTPSSGPQETQYF. The chain couples TRBV13 to TRBJ2-5; 7 bases agree with TRBD2. CDR3 length equals 16 residues. CDR1 is PRHDT and CDR2 is FYEKMQ in the germline V gene (reference sequence). V was clipped by 8 bases and J by 2 bases; unmatched bases: 14.

This chain joins TRBV27 and TRBJ1-5; no clear D gene. Trimming pared 3 bases from V and 4 bases from J, leaving 7 bases between. The CDR3 is 13 residues long. CDR1 is MNHEY and CDR2 is SMNVEV in the germline V gene (reference sequence). CDR3 loop: CASSLSLNQPQHF. DNA for the CDR3: TGTGCCAGCAGTTTGTCCCTTAATCAGCCCCAGCATTTT.

V and J are TRBV7-2 and TRBJ1-5; a possible D gene is TRBD1 (6 bases). The CDR3 runs 15 residues. V was shortened by 3 bases and J by 2 bases, with 11 bases between the two germline ends. Germline CDR1 reads SGHTA; CDR2 reads FQGNSA. The CDR3 is CASSLDGGGNQPQHF. CDR3 sequence (DNA): TGTGCCAGCAGCTTGGATGGGGGCGGCAATCAGCCCCAGCATTTT.

The V call is TRBV7-9, the J call TRBJ2-5; D possibly corresponds to TRBD2 (5 bases). Germline CDR1 and CDR2: SEHNR and FQNEAQ (reference sequence). Trimming shortened V by 3 bases and J by 5 bases, and 13 bases separated the two germline ends. The CDR3 has 14 residues. CDR3 bases: TGTGCCAGCAGCTTGCGACTACCGCCGGAGACCCAGTACTTC. It is translated as CASSLRLPPETQYF. Full variable domain (missing parts from reference TRBV7-9 and TRBJ2-5): DTGVSQNPRHKITKRGQNVTFRCDPISEHNRLYWYRQTLGQGPEFLTYFQNEAQLEKSRLLSDRFSAERPKGSFSTLEIQRTEQGDSAMYLCASSLRLPPETQYFGPGTRLLVL.

This clone occurred once. The chain uses TRBV7-9 and TRBJ1-4; the match to TRBD1 covers 7 bases. This CDR3 region has 16 residues. Germline trimming cut 5 bases from V and 5 bases from J; bases unmatched to any gene: 11. Germline CDR1 and CDR2: SEHNR and FQNEAQ (reference sequence). In nucleotides, the CDR3 is TGTGCCAGCAGCCCGTCCGGGGGACAGCGAAATGAAAAACTGTTTTTT. This sequence encodes CASSPSGGQRNEKLFF.

This chain uses TRBV27 with TRBJ1-4; D is unclear. This CDR3 region has 15 residues. V was cut by 0 bases and J by 6 bases, with 11 bases left in between. Per germline, CDR1 MNHEY and CDR2 SMNVEV (reference sequence). The chain's CDR3 is CASSLSWVGDEKLFF. The CDR3 nucleotides read TGTGCCAGCAGTTTATCTTGGGTCGGGGATGAAAAACTGTTTTTT.

The V gene is TRBV7-9, the J gene TRBJ1-1, with D unclear. The CDR3 has 13 amino acids. Germline V gives CDR1 SEHNR, CDR2 FQNEAQ (reference sequence). The ends were cut back, 9 bases at V and 2 bases at J, with 13 bases in the middle. This chain's CDR3 is CASPNETNTEAFF. The CDR3, as DNA: TGTGCCAGTCCCAACGAAACAAACACTGAAGCTTTCTTT.

This clone was counted a single time. The J gene is TRBJ2-1, the V gene TRBV27; TRBD1 matches at 9 bases. J gave up 9 bases and V 5 bases, and 14 bases lay outside the gene matches. The CDR3 has 16 amino acids. Germline CDR1 MNHEY, CDR2 SMNVEV (reference sequence). CDR3 protein: CASSASRDRVRGEQFF. The CDR3 region has the DNA TGTGCCAGCAGTGCCTCCCGGGACAGGGTCCGTGGTGAGCAGTTCTTC.

This chain connects TRBV7-2 to TRBJ2-7; maybe TRBD2 (6 bases). The V and J ends lost 5 bases and 6 bases respectively, with 14 bases between them. Germline CDR1 reads SGHTA; CDR2 reads FQGNSA. CDR3 length equals 13 residues. The CDR3 reads CASSRGLEGEQYF. The CDR3 DNA sequence: TGTGCCAGCAGCAGGGGACTGGAGGGCGAGCAGTACTTC.